Sequencing of this T cell receptor beta chain was carried out in a study of T-cell memory formation after mild COVID-19. With constant-segment primers, 5'RACE yielded cDNA libraries of TCR alpha and TCR beta that carried sample barcodes and UMIs. One entry per CDR3 protein, called by TCRdb with MiXCR from the 5' RACE reads. The data show 500,000 to 600,000 distinct CDR3 sequences, about a sixth seen once. This clonotype was seen repeatedly, ten times or more. The material sequenced was PBMCs or a T cell subset sorted from them (not recorded which). The TCR sequence derives from an adult woman who had mild COVID-19 (a few samples of this study predate the infection). Cell type and time point are not known.

This CDR3 reads CASSFGRAETQYF. The CDR3 nucleotides read TGCGCCAGCAGCTTTGGCCGGGCCGAGACCCAGTACTTC. The chain recombines TRBV5-1 with TRBJ2-5, with D hard to call. V lost 2 bases to trimming and J lost 5 bases, with 10 bases between them. The germline V gene has CDR1 SGHRS and CDR2 YFSETQ. The CDR3 runs 13 residues.